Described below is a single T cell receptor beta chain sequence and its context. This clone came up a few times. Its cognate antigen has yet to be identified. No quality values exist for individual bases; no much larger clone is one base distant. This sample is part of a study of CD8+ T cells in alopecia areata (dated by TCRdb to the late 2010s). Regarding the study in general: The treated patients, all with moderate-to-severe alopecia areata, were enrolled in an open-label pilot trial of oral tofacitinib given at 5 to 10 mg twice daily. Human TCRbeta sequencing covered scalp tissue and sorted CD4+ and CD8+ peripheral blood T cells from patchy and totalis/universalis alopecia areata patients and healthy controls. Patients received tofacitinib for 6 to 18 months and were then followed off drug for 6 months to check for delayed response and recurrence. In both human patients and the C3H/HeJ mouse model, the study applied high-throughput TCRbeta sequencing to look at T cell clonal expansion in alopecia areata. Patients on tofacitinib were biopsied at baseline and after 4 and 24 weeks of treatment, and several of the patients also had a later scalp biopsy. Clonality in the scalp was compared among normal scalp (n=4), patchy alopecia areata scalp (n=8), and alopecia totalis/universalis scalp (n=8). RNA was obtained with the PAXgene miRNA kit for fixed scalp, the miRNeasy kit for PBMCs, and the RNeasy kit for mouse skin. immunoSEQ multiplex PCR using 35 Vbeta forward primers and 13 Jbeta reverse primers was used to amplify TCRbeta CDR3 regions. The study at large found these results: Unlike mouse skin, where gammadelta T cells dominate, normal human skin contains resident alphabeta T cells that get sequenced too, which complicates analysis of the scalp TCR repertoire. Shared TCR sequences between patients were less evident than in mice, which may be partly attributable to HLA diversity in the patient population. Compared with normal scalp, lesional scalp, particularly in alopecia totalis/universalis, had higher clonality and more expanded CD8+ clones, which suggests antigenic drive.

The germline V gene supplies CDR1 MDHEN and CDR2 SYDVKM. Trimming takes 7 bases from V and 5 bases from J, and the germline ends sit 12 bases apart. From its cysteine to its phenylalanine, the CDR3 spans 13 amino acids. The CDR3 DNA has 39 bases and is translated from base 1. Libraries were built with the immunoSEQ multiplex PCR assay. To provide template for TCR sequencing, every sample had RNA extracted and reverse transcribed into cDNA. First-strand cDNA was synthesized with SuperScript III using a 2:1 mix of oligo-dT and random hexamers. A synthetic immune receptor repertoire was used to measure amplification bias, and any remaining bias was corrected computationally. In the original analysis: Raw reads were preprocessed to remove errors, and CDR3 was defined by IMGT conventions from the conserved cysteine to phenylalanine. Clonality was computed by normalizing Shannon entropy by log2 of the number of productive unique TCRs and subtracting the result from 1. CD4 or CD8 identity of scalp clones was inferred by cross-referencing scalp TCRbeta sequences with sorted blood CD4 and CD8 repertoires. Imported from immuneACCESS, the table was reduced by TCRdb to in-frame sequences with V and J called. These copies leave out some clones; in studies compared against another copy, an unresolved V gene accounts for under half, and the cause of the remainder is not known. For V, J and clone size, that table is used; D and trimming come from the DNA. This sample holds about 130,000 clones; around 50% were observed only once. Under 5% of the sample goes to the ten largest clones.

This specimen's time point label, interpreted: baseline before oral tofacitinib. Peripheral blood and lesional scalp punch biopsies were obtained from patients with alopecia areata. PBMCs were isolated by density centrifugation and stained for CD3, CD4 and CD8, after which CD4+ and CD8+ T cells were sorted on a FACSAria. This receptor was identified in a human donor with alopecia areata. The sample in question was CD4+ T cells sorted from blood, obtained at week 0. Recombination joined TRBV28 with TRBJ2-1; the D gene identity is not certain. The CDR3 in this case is CASIPGLHNEQFF. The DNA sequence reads TGTGCCAGCATCCCAGGTCTTCACAATGAGCAGTTCTTC.